Detailed here is one T cell receptor beta chain. The sample has other DNA sequences that encode this CDR3 too. Trimming shortened V by 3 bases and J by 4 bases, and 7 bases separated the two germline ends. The CDR3 covers 13 residues. The data belong to a study of blood T cell repertoires in COVID-19. Measured with immunoSEQ multiplex PCR; TCRdb has only the in-frame clones, and not every one. The sample has about 180,000 clones, roughly 80% seen once. The sequence was collected from a human donor in a cohort sampled during active COVID-19. Source material: peripheral blood. This chain connects TRBV12-3 or TRBV12-4 to TRBJ1-5; no clear D gene. CDR3 DNA sequence: TGTGCCAGCAGTTTTGGAGGTAATCAGCCCCAGCATTTT. It translates to CASSFGGNQPQHF.